A single T cell receptor (beta chain) is shown here with its context. Its target is not known. Following a re-call of the 5' RACE reads, TCRdb has one entry per CDR3 protein and lacks DNA. The sample totals about 260,000 distinct CDR3 sequences; its top ten clones hold 3.5% to 5%. CDR3 length: 15 residues. Per the germline V gene, CDR1 is MNHEY and CDR2 is SVGAGI. The data derive from a study of T cells expressing NK-cell markers. Overall study findings and caveats: Similarly, these clonotypes led the CD3+CD56-NKG2C+ fraction as well in several donors.

This receptor was taken from a woman aged 18 to 75 in good health. The chain uses TRBV6-5 and TRBJ2-1; no DNA is available, so the TRBD1 call from TCRdb remains unchecked. Specimen: blood T cells: a sorted CD56 or NKG2C T cell subset, CD4+ or CD8+ T cells, or bulk PBMC T cells (not recorded which). CDR3 amino acids: CASSSREASYNEQFF.